This T cell receptor beta chain was identified during a study of response to subunit inactivated influenza vaccine. CDR3 length: 15 amino acids. CDR1 is MNHNS, CDR2 SASEGT, per germline. V shed 8 bases and J 3 bases; nucleotides not matched to a gene: 12. This clonotype was seen a few times. Its antigen is not known. TCRdb re-called the RT-PCR reads with MiXCR, one entry per CDR3 protein. The sample yields a few hundred thousand distinct CDR3 sequences, 14% seen once. Findings and caveats of the study: Authors suggested seasonal influenza vaccinations each recruit few new T cells.

Sample: PBMCs from blood, taken 11 to 12 days after vaccination. The chain recombines TRBV6-1 with TRBJ2-7; TRBD2 matches at 8 bases. This sequence was found in a man in his fifties who received an inactivated influenza vaccine. Here the CDR3 reads CASSLLRGGNYEQYF. DNA of the CDR3: TGTGCCAGCTCCTTGTTACGGGGGGGGAACTACGAGCAGTACTTC.